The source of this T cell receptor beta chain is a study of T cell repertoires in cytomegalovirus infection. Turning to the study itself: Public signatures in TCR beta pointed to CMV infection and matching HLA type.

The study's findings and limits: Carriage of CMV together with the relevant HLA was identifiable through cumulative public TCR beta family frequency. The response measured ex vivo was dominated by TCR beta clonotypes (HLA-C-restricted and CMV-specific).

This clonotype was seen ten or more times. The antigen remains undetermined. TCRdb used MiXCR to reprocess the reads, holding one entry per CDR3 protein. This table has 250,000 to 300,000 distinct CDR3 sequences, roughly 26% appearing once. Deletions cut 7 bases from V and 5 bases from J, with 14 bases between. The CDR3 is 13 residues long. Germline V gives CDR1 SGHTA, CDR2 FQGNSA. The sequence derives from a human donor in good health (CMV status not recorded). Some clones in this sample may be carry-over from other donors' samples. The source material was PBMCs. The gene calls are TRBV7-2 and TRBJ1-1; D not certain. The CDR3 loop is CASTPGVRTEAFF. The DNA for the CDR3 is TGTGCCAGCACCCCCGGGGTACGAACTGAAGCTTTCTTT.